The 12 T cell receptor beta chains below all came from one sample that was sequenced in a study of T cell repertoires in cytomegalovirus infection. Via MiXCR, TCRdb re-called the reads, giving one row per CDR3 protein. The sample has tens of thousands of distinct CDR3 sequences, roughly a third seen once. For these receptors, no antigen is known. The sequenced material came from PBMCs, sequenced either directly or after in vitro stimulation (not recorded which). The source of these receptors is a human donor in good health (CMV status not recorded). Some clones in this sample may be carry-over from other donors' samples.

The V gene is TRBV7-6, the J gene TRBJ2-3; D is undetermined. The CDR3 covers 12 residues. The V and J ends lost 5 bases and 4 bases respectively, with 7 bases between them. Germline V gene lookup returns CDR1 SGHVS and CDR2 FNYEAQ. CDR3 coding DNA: TGTGCCAGCAGCCCCCAGGCAGATACGCAGTATTTT. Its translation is CASSPQADTQYF.

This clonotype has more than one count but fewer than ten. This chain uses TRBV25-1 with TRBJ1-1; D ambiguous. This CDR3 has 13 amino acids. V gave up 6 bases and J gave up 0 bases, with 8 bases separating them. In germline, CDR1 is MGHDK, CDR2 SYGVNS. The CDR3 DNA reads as TGTGCCAGCAGACACGGAGTGAACACTGAAGCTTTCTTT. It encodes CASRHGVNTEAFF.

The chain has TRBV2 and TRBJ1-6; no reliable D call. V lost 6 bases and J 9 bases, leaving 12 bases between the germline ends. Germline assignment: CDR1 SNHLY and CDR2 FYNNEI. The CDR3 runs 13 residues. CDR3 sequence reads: CASSVADISPLHF. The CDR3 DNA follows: TGTGCCAGCAGCGTAGCGGATATTTCACCCCTCCACTTT. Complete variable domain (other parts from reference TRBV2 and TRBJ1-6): EPEVTQTPSHQVTQMGQEVILRCVPISNHLYFYWYRQILGQKVEFLVSFYNNEISEKSEIFDDQFSVERPDGSNFTLKIRSTKLEDSAMYFCASSVADISPLHFGNGTRLTVT.

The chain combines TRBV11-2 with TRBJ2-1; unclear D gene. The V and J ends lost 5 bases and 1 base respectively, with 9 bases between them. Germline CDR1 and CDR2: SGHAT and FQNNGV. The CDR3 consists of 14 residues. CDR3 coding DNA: TGTGCCAGCAGCGCTATACTATCCTACAATGAGCAGTTCTTC. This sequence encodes CASSAILSYNEQFF.

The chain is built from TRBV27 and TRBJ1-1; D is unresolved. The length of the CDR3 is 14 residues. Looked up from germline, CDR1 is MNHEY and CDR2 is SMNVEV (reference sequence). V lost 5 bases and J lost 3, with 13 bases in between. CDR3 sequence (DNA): TGTGCCAGCAGTCCTTTTTCCTCGGACACTGAAGCTTTCTTT. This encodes CASSPFSSDTEAFF.

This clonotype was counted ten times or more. Here the CDR3 DNA reads TGTGCCAGCAGCTTAGGAACAGATACGCAGTATTTT. This codes for CASSLGTDTQYF. The chain couples TRBV7-2 to TRBJ2-3; D gene unclear. The V gene's germline CDR1 is SGHTA and CDR2 FQGNSA. Trimming took off 1 base at V and 3 bases at J, with 2 bases between the two ends. This CDR3 spans 12 amino acids.

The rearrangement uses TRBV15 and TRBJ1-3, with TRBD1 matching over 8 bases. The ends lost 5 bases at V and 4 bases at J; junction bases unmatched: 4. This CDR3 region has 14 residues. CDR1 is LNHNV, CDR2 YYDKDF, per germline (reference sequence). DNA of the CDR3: TGTGCCACCAGCTGGACAGGGCAAGGAAACACCATATATTTT. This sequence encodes CATSWTGQGNTIYF.

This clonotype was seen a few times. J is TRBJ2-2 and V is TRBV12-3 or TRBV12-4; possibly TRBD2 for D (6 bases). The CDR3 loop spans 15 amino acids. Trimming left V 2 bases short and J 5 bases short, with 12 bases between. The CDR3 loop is CASSLNAGRTGELFF. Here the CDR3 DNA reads TGTGCCAGCAGTTTAAACGCGGGGAGAACCGGGGAGCTGTTTTTT.

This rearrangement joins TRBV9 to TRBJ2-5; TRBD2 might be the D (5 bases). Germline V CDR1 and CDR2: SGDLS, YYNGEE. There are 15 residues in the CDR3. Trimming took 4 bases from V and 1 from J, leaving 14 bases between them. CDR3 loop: CASSTTPSSQETQYF. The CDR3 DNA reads TGTGCCAGCAGCACAACACCTAGCTCCCAAGAGACCCAGTACTTC.

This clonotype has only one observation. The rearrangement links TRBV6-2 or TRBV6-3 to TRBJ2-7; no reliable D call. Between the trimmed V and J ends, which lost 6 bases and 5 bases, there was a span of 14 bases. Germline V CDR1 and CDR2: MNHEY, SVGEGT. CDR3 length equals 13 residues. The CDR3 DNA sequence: TGTGCCAGCAGACGCCACTCGGCGGACGAGCAGTACTTC. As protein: CASRRHSADEQYF.

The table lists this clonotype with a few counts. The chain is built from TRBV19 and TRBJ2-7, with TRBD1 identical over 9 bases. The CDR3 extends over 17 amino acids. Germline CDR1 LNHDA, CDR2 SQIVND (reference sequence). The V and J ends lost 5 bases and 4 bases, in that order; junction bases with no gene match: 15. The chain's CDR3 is CASSVSHRGLVVYEQYF. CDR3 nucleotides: TGTGCCAGTAGTGTTAGCCACAGGGGGCTAGTAGTTTACGAGCAGTACTTC.

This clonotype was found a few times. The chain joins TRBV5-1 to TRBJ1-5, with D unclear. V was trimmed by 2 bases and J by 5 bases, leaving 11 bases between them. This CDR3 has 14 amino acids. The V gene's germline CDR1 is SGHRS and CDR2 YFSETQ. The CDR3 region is CASSFAGLDQPQHF. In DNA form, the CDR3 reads TGCGCCAGCAGCTTCGCGGGTCTGGATCAGCCCCAGCATTTT.